Here is one T cell receptor (beta chain) with its context. A single count supports this clone. Its antigen is not yet known. The sample holds no much larger clone one base away, and base qualities are not on file. These data originate in a study of memory CD4+ T cells and cytomegalovirus serostatus (dated by TCRdb to between 2017 and 2020). In the study overall: The cohort included around 35 healthy adults from Belgium, of whom 9 were CMV seropositive and some 24 were CMV seronegative. CD4+ memory TCRbeta repertoires of a Belgian cohort with known cytomegalovirus serostatus were sequenced in order to replicate a published TCR-based CMV serostatus classifier.

The Quick-DNA Microprep Kit was used to extract genomic DNA from the sorted cells. Amplification of TCRbeta DNA was done with the immunoSEQ hsTCRbeta kit, following the protocol from the manufacturer. An Illumina MiSeq instrument was used to sequence the TCRbeta libraries. Per the authors' processing: After out-of-frame sequences were removed, 2,204,828 distinct TCRbeta sequences remained, averaging approximately 68,000 per individual. Two values were used to score each individual: the count of some 150 previously reported CMV-associated TCRbeta sequences and the total count of productive distinct TCRbeta sequences. A beta-binomial model was reimplemented in Python, and random forests from scikit-learn, run with default parameters, were trained on data from the US cohort. On the Belgian cohort, classifier performance was reported as the median AUC, along with percentile confidence intervals, across 10,000 bootstrap iterations. Held by TCRdb, this immuneACCESS table contains in-frame sequences only and omits some clones. Under half of the omission traces to an unresolved V gene where checked; the cause of the rest is unknown. The V and J calls and clone size come from that table; D and trimming were worked out from the DNA. Here the sample has about 52,000 clones; around 82% occur a single time. The ten most abundant clones make up roughly 2% of the sample.

The full study reports these points: Only CD4+CD45RO+ memory cells were sequenced, in contrast to the original study, which included naive and memory CD4+ and CD8+ populations. For CMV serostatus prediction, a median bootstrapped AUC of about 0.94 was reached with the original framework, and a median bootstrapped AUC of approximately 0.89 was reached with a US-trained random forest. Of 150 to 200 previously reported CMV-associated TCRbeta sequences, approximately 64 appeared in the CD4+ memory repertoires, each in one to five individuals. Results were interpreted as suggesting that the CMV-associated TCR signature is largely present in the CD4+ memory repertoire. On the Belgian cohort, the classifier based on the original framework reached a median bootstrapped AUC of roughly 0.96, with a 95% CI of 0.76-1.00.

CDR3 length: 16 amino acids, cysteine to phenylalanine. Only the CDR3 portion is preserved as DNA: 48 bases, with reading frame beginning at the first base. Taken from the germline V gene (reference sequence), the CDR1 and CDR2 loops are LNHDA and SQIVND. V loses 5 bases at its end and J loses 5 bases; junction bases beyond the gene matches: 14. A FACSAria II was used to sort memory CD4+ T cells, defined as single viable CD3+CD4+CD8-CD45RO+ cells. CMV serostatus was assessed using a Roche Elecsys assay, by which serum IgG against CMV pp150, pp28, p38 and p52 was detected. Following thawing, total CD4+ T cells were enriched through positive selection using CD4 magnetic microbeads. The samples came from a different study that was designed specifically to examine the CD4+ T cell memory repertoire. Peripheral blood mononuclear cells were isolated and cryopreserved according to standard operating procedures, and serum was stored at -80 degrees C. The staining used CD3-PerCP (BW264/56), CD4-APC (RPA-T4), CD45RO-PE (UCHT1) and CD8-Pacific Orange (3B5) antibodies, and Sytox blue was used to exclude non-viable cells.

Input material: memory CD4+ T cells from blood. The clonotype comes from an adult in good health and CMV-seropositive. The sequence joins TRBV19 to TRBJ1-1; 7 middle bases align to TRBD1. DNA sequence: TGTGCCAGTAGTTCGCACCCTCTGACAGGGACGACTGAAGCTTTCTTT. Its translation is CASSSHPLTGTTEAFF.